What follows is one TCR beta chain and its context. Its specificity is unknown. This sample is part of a study of persistence of HIV-infected CD4 T cells. Study findings and constraints: Antigen-responding cells were enriched for degenerate expanded CDR3beta sequences. TCR oligoclonality correlated with proviral oligoclonality in the same sorted populations.

Nonspecific anti-CD3/anti-CD28 bead stimulation represents the broad CD4+ T cell repertoire. Responding CD4+ T cells were sorted by upregulation of both CD40 ligand and CD69. The V gene's germline CDR1 is MNHEY and CDR2 SVGAGI. The CDR3 covers 15 residues. V gave up 2 bases and J gave up 4 bases; unmatched junction bases: 6. The libraries were made with immunoSEQ version 4 in survey mode. TCRdb's copy holds only in-frame clones and misses some; the assay was immunoSEQ multiplex PCR. The sample contains 30,000 to 45,000 clones, roughly 86% of which appear only once. The sequence derives from an adult man with HIV who was CMV-seropositive. This specimen was CD4+ T cells sorted from PBMCs after 18-hour stimulation, taken from a patient who received antiretroviral therapy. The chain has TRBV6-5 and TRBJ1-2; 8 bases match TRBD1. This chain's CDR3 is CASSYDPGGSYGYTF. The CDR3, as DNA: TGTGCCAGCAGTTACGACCCAGGGGGCTCCTATGGCTACACCTTC.